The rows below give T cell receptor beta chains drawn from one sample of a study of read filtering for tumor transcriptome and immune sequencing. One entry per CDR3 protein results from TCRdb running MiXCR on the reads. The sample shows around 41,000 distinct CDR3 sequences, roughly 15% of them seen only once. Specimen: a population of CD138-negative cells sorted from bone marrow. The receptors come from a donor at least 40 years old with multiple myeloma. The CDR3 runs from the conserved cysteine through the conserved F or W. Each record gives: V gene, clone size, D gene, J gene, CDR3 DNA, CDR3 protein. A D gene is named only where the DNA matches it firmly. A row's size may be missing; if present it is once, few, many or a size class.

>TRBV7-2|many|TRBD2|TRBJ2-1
TGTGCCAGCAGCGACGGGGGTAGCGGGGGGTACAATGAGCAGTTCTTC
CASSDGGSGGYNEQFF
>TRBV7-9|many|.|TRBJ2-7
TGTGCCAGCAGCGGAACAGGGTTATCCTACGAGCAGTACTTC
CASSGTGLSYEQYF
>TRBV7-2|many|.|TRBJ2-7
TGTGCCAGCAGCTTAGCTACTTCGGCCTACGAGCAGTACTTC
CASSLATSAYEQYF
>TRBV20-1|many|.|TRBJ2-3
TGCAGTGCAGTGACGGTTACGCAGTATTTT
CSAVTVTQYF
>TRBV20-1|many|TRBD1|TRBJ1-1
TGCAGTGCCCCGGGACAGGACACTGAAGCTTTCTTT
CSAPGQDTEAFF
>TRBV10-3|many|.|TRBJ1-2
TGTGCCATCAGTGGCTACACCTTC
CAISGYTF
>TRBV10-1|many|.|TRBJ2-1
TGCGCCAGCAGTGAGTCGACTCGGGGTGAGCAGTTCTTC
CASSESTRGEQFF
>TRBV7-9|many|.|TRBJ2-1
TGTGCCAGCAGCCGTGACAGGAGCTCCTACAATGAGCAGTTCTTC
CASSRDRSSYNEQFF
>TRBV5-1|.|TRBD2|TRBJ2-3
TGCGCCAGCAGCCTTTCGGGGGGGCTCGATACGCAGTATTTT
CASSLSGGLDTQYF
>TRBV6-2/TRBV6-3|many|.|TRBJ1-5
TGTGCCAGCACCCAGGCACGTAGCAATCAGCCCCAGCATTTT
CASTQARSNQPQHF
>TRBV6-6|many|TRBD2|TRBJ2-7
TGTGCCAGCAGTTATCGGGGAGGGGCTTCCTACGAGCAGTACTTC
CASSYRGGASYEQYF
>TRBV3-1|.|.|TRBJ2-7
TGTGCCAGCAGCCAAGGAGACCACGAGCAGTACTTC
CASSQGDHEQYF
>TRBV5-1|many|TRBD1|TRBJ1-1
TGCGCCAGCAGCGACACGACAGGGGTGAACACTGAAGCTTTCTTT
CASSDTTGVNTEAFF
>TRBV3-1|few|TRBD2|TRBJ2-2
TGTGCCAGCAGCCAAAGGCGGGCTCCCGGGGGGACCGGGGAGCTGTTTTTT
CASSQRRAPGGTGELFF
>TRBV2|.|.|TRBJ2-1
TGTGCCAGCAGTGAGTCCAATGGGCAGTTCTTC
CASSESNGQFF
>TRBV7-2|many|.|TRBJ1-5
TGTGCCAGCAACCACAGGGTTAATCAGCCCCAGCATTTT
CASNHRVNQPQHF
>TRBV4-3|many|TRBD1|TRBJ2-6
TGCGCCAGCAGCCAAGAAGAAGAGGGGGCCTCTGGGGCCAACGTCCTGACTTTC
CASSQEEEGASGANVLTF
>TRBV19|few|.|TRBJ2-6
TGTGCCAGTAAAGACTCTGGGGCCAACGTCCTGACTTTC
CASKDSGANVLTF
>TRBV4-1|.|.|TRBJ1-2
TGCGCCAGCAGCCAAGGGTCGCGACGGCCCTATGGCTACACCTTC
CASSQGSRRPYGYTF
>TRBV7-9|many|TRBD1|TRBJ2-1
TGTGCCAGCAGCTTTACCCCTGGGACAGGGGTCGATGAGCAGTTCTTC
CASSFTPGTGVDEQFF
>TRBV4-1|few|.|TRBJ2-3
TGCGCCAGCAGCCAGGCCGCCGGGAGAGATACGCAGTATTTT
CASSQAAGRDTQYF
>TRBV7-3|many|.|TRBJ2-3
TGTGCCAGCAGCTTAGGGCGGGGAAGCACAGATACGCAGTATTTT
CASSLGRGSTDTQYF
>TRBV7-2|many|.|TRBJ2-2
TGTGCCAGCAGCTTAACCGCCCCCTCTTCGTTGGGCGGCGGGGAGCTGTTTTTT
CASSLTAPSSLGGGELFF
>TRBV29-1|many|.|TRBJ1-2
TGCAGCGTTGAAACCCGGCGGGCTGGCTACACCTTC
CSVETRRAGYTF
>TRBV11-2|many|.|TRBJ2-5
TGTGCCAGCAGCCGGAAAGAGACCCAGTACTTC
CASSRKETQYF
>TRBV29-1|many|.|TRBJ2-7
TGCAGCGTCAAAGGGGACGGGGGGCCCTACGAGCAGTACTTC
CSVKGDGGPYEQYF
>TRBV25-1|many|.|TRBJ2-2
TGTGCCAGCACCCGGGGGACTCGAGACGGGGAGCTGTTTTTT
CASTRGTRDGELFF
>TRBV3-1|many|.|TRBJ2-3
TGTGCCAGCAGCCAAGGCCCGGCGGGCCCAGATACGCAGTATTTT
CASSQGPAGPDTQYF
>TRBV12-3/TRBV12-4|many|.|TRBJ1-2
TGTGCCAGCAGTTTAGTGAGGACACGGTCTAACTATGGCTACACCTTC
CASSLVRTRSNYGYTF
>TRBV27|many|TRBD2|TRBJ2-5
TGTGCCAGCTGCCCACAGCGGGGGGGCGATGGGACCCAGTACTTC
CASCPQRGGDGTQYF
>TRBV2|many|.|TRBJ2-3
TGTGCCAGCAGTGAAGTTCGGGAATCAGATACGCAGTATTTT
CASSEVRESDTQYF
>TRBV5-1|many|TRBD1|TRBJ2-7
TGCGCCAGCAGCTTGGGGGGACAGCACGAGCAGTACTTC
CASSLGGQHEQYF